This T cell receptor (beta chain) was profiled in a study of vaccination and CD4 T cells after COVID-19. The V gene end was trimmed by 7 bases and the J gene end by 4 bases; junction bases not matched to a gene: 8. Germline lookup yields CDR1 LNHDA and CDR2 SQIVND (reference sequence). This CDR3 comprises 15 residues. The treatment here: roughly 11-day PBMC culture with coronavirus spike peptide pools or control peptides (ViraFEST assay). The assay that was used to sequence DNA from cultured CD4+ T cells was the Oncomine TCR Beta short-read assay. TCRdb passed the PCR reads through MiXCR, listing each CDR3 protein once. This sample carries just under 20,000 distinct CDR3 sequences, approximately 40% of them seen once, and the ten largest clones take roughly a quarter. Note on this clonotype: What it binds is unknown.

The sequence came from a human donor who received a COVID-19 vaccine. The sample here was CD4+ T cells from blood, cultured in vitro, taken before SARS-CoV-2 vaccination. This sequence joins TRBV19 and TRBJ2-5; 11 bases agree with TRBD1. The CDR3 is CASTYGQGARETQYF. The CDR3 DNA reads as TGTGCCAGTACCTACGGACAGGGGGCTAGAGAGACCCAGTACTTC.